Below, 26 T cell receptor beta chains from the same sample are listed, as sequenced in a study of blood T cell repertoires in COVID-19 (dated by TCRdb to the early 2020s). Libraries were constructed by the immunoSEQ multiplex PCR assay. What TCRdb holds here is the immuneACCESS table cut down to in-frame rearrangements. Part of the clones is not present; checked against another copy, under half of the missing clones reflect an unresolved V gene, and the others are unexplained. This sample lists roughly 120,000 clones; around nine tenths were detected once. The top ten clonotypes cover approximately 2% of the sample. Material: peripheral blood. The source is a man aged 50-60 years with COVID-19, enrolled during active disease.

The chain combines TRBV3-1 (or the pseudogene TRBV3-2) with TRBJ2-4; D might be TRBD2 (5 bases). Germline-derived CDR1 and CDR2 are LGHDT and YNNKEL (reference sequence). CDR3 length: 11 amino acids. V lost 4 bases and J 7 bases, leaving 5 bases between the germline ends. CDR3 sequence (DNA): TGTGCCAGCAGCCGAGGGAACATTCAGTACTTC. Its protein product is CASSRGNIQYF.

This sequence joins TRBV9 and TRBJ2-2; 9 bases map to TRBD1. J lost 5 bases, V lost 4 bases, and 3 bases had no gene match. The CDR3 covers 14 residues. From germline, CDR1 is SGDLS and CDR2 YYNGEE. CDR3 nucleotide sequence: TGTGCCAGCAGCCCGGGGACAGGGACCGGGGAGCTGTTTTTT. Translation: CASSPGTGTGELFF. The full variable domain, in which reference TRBV9 and TRBJ2-2 provide the parts outside the CDR3, is DSGVTQTPKHLITATGQRVTLRCSPRSGDLSVYWYQQSLDQGLQFLIQYYNGEERAKGNILERFSAQQFPDLHSELNLSSLELGDSALYFCASSPGTGTGELFFGEGSRLTVL.

The V gene is TRBV24-1, the J gene TRBJ2-5; maybe TRBD2 (5 bases). The CDR3 is 12 amino acids. V was trimmed by 5 bases and J by 5 bases, leaving 8 bases between them. Germline V gene sequence: CDR1 KGHDR, CDR2 SFDVKD. The chain's CDR3 is CATSGGWETQYF. As DNA, the CDR3 is TGTGCCACCAGTGGAGGGTGGGAGACCCAGTACTTC.

The V and J genes are TRBV7-9 and TRBJ1-4; 7 nucleotides line up with TRBD1. The V and J ends lost 2 bases and 0 bases, in that order; junction bases with no gene match: 9. The germline V gene has CDR1 SEHNR and CDR2 FQNEAQ (reference sequence). This CDR3 contains 18 residues. The CDR3 here is CASSLKTGSSATNEKLFF. The DNA for the CDR3 is TGTGCCAGCAGCTTAAAGACAGGGAGTAGTGCAACTAATGAAAAACTGTTTTTT.

The V call is TRBV5-1, the J call TRBJ2-7; D remains unclear. This CDR3 has 13 amino acids. Trimming removed 5 bases from V and 4 bases from J, with 13 bases in between. In germline, CDR1 is SGHRS, CDR2 YFSETQ. The CDR3 DNA follows: TGCGCCAGCAGAGCGTCAATAGCTTACGAGCAGTACTTC. It yields the protein CASRASIAYEQYF.

The sample holds one count of this clone. The V gene is TRBV27, the J gene TRBJ1-6; 7 bases match TRBD1. The V and J ends lost 0 bases and 9 bases, in that order; junction bases with no gene match: 5. CDR1 is MNHEY and CDR2 is SMNVEV in the germline V gene (reference sequence). This CDR3 has 15 residues. The CDR3 here is CASSLSGRDSSPLHF. CDR3 nucleotide sequence: TGTGCCAGCAGTTTATCGGGGCGGGACAGTTCACCCCTCCACTTT.

V usage is TRBV7-2 and J usage is TRBJ1-2; 7 nucleotides agree with TRBD1. The CDR3 loop spans 16 amino acids. Germline trimming cut 1 base from V and 4 bases from J; bases unmatched to any gene: 9. Germline V gene sequence: CDR1 SGHTA, CDR2 FQGNSA. In DNA form, the CDR3 reads TGTGCCAGCAGCTTAGGGCTACTAGGGGACAGCTATGGCTACACCTTC. Its translation: CASSLGLLGDSYGYTF.

The chain is built from TRBV30 and TRBJ1-4; 9 positions match TRBD1. After removal of 0 bases from V and 6 bases from J, the junction contained 5 bases not matched to a gene. Germline loops: CDR1 GTSNPN, CDR2 SVGIG (reference sequence). CDR3 length: 15 residues. The CDR3 protein is CAWSVHGTGHEKLFF. CDR3 coding DNA: TGTGCCTGGAGTGTACACGGGACAGGGCATGAAAAACTGTTTTTT.

J is TRBJ2-1 and V is TRBV28; 9 bases match TRBD1. Germline CDR1 reads MDHEN; CDR2 reads SYDVKM. The V segment lost 8 bases and the J segment 8 bases; nucleotides outside the gene matches: 7. This CDR3 contains 13 residues. CDR3 nucleotides: TGTGCCAGCGGGACAGGGCCGGCCTATGAGCAGTTCTTC. Amino acids: CASGTGPAYEQFF.

The chain combines TRBV4-3 with TRBJ2-7, with TRBD1 identical over 11 bases. The junction had 1 base not matched to a gene; V was cut back by 3 bases and J by 6 bases. CDR1 and CDR2 (germline): LGHNA, YSLEER. The CDR3 contains 13 residues. CDR3: CASSQDRGLEQYF. The CDR3 DNA sequence: TGCGCCAGCAGCCAGGACAGGGGGCTCGAGCAGTACTTC.

The J gene is TRBJ2-5, the V gene TRBV7-2; 11 bases line up with TRBD2. CDR3 length: 15 amino acids. Germline V gives CDR1 SGHTA, CDR2 FQGNSA. Trimming cost V 5 bases and J 7 bases; bases outside gene matches: 9. The chain's CDR3 is CASSQVAGGRGTQYF. The CDR3 coding sequence is TGTGCCAGCAGCCAAGTAGCGGGAGGGCGTGGGACCCAGTACTTC.

V is TRBV5-4 and J is TRBJ2-7; a weak D match, TRBD1 (6 bases). CDR1 and CDR2 (germline): SGHNT, YYREEE (reference sequence). Trimming removed 0 bases at V and 3 bases at J, with 10 bases between. This CDR3 has 14 residues. The CDR3 bases are TGTGCCAGCAGCTTGGAAACAGGGAACTACGAGCAGTACTTC. Translated: CASSLETGNYEQYF.

This chain connects TRBV15 to TRBJ1-2; 8 positions agree with TRBD1. There are 14 residues in the CDR3. V lost 4 bases to trimming and J lost 6 bases; unmatched junction nucleotides: 7. Germline assignment: CDR1 LNHNV and CDR2 YYDKDF (reference sequence). CDR3 DNA sequence: TGTGCCACCAGCACCTCGGACAGGGCTCATGGCTACACCTTC. This sequence encodes CATSTSDRAHGYTF.

The chain employs TRBV5-4 and TRBJ1-1, with 8 bases aligning to TRBD1. This CDR3 is 13 amino acids long. Germline V lookup: CDR1 SGHNT, CDR2 YYREEE (reference sequence). J was trimmed by 5 bases and V by 4 bases; bases with no gene match: 4. This CDR3 is CASSGQGRTEAFF. The CDR3 bases are TGTGCCAGCAGCGGACAGGGACGTACTGAAGCTTTCTTT.

The chain combines TRBV6-2 or TRBV6-3 with TRBJ2-3; D remains unclear. Germline loops: CDR1 MNHEY, CDR2 SVGEGT. Trimming took 4 bases from V and 0 from J, leaving 11 bases between them. This CDR3 has 15 amino acids. CDR3 bases: TGTGCCAGCAGTTCCCTGGTCGGGAGCACAGATACGCAGTATTTT. The encoded protein is CASSSLVGSTDTQYF.

This sequence joins TRBV13 and TRBJ2-1; D perhaps matches TRBD1 (5 bases). The germline CDR1 and CDR2 sequences are PRHDT and FYEKMQ (reference sequence). The CDR3 has 14 amino acids. Trimming cost V 5 bases and J 10 bases, with 18 bases left between them. CDR3 sequence: CASSPWTPGSEQFF. In nucleotides, the CDR3 is TGTGCCAGCAGCCCCTGGACACCCGGATCGGAGCAGTTCTTC.

The rearrangement links TRBV9 to TRBJ2-1; TRBD2 is a possible D gene (6 bases). Germline lookup yields CDR1 SGDLS and CDR2 YYNGEE. The ends were cut back, 0 bases at V and 13 bases at J, with 14 bases in the middle. The CDR3 loop spans 13 amino acids. CDR3: CASSVGGVAAQFF. The CDR3 bases are TGTGCCAGCAGCGTAGGGGGAGTAGCGGCACAGTTCTTC. Variable domain in full (rest from reference TRBV9 and TRBJ2-1): DSGVTQTPKHLITATGQRVTLRCSPRSGDLSVYWYQQSLDQGLQFLIQYYNGEERAKGNILERFSAQQFPDLHSELNLSSLELGDSALYFCASSVGGVAAQFFGPGTRLTVL.

The chain recombines TRBV29-1 with TRBJ1-2, with D maybe TRBD1 (6 bases). V dropped 6 bases and J dropped 3 bases, with 11 bases sitting between them. The CDR3 is 12 residues long. The germline gives CDR1 SQVTM, CDR2 ANQGSEA. The CDR3 coding sequence is TGCAGCGTGGGGCGACAGGACTATGGCTACACCTTC. This codes for CSVGRQDYGYTF. Full variable domain (missing parts from reference TRBV29-1 and TRBJ1-2): SAVISQKPSRDICQRGTSLTIQCQVDSQVTMMFWYRQQPGQSLTLIATANQGSEATYESGFVIDKFPISRPNLTFSTLTVSNMSPEDSSIYLCSVGRQDYGYTFGSGTRLTVV.

V gene TRBV2 combines with J gene TRBJ2-2, with D perhaps matching TRBD1 (6 bases). The CDR3 contains 13 residues. Trimming left V 11 bases short and J 4 bases short, with 14 bases between. Germline-derived CDR1 and CDR2 are SNHLY and FYNNEI. CDR3 amino acids: CAGGSTPTGELFF. CDR3 nucleotides: TGTGCCGGGGGCTCGACCCCCACCGGGGAGCTGTTTTTT.

This chain connects TRBV24-1 to TRBJ2-5; TRBD1 might be the D (6 bases). CDR1 is KGHDR and CDR2 is SFDVKD in the germline V gene. V was cut by 2 bases and J by 1 base, with 10 bases left in between. There are 15 residues in the CDR3. The CDR3 coding sequence is TGTGCCACCAGTGATTCCTCGGACAGCCAAGAGACCCAGTACTTC. It yields the protein CATSDSSDSQETQYF.

The V gene is TRBV5-4, the J gene TRBJ1-2, with 9 nucleotides matching TRBD1. Germline loops: CDR1 SGHNT, CDR2 YYREEE (reference sequence). This CDR3 region has 15 residues. Losses at the gene ends were 4 bases for V and 4 bases for J; bases not matched to a gene: 8. The CDR3 region is CASSGQGRKSYGYTF. The CDR3 nucleotides read TGTGCCAGCAGCGGACAGGGGCGAAAGTCCTATGGCTACACCTTC.

The CDR3 DNA reads as TGTGCCAGCAGCAAAGCGTGTATTTCGGCAGGGGCCGGCCCTAATGAAAAACTGTTTTTT. Its protein product is CASSKACISAGAGPNEKLFF. V usage is TRBV21-1 and J usage is TRBJ1-4; TRBD1 reflects the table's D call only, with no check against the DNA. TRBV21-1 has pseudogene status. The CDR3 extends over 20 amino acids.

The J gene is TRBJ2-1, the V gene TRBV21-1; the listed D gene, TRBD2, was not tested against the DNA. TRBV21-1 is reported as a pseudogene. This CDR3 region has 18 residues. In nucleotides, the CDR3 is TGTGCCAGCAGCATCCCCCCGCACCCGAAAGCGGGGTACAATGAGCAGTTCTTC. Translated: CASSIPPHPKAGYNEQFF.

The chain recombines TRBV7-8 with TRBJ1-5; 9 bases align to TRBD1. Germline V lookup: CDR1 SGHVS, CDR2 FQNEAQ. J lost 8 bases, V lost 5 bases, and 10 bases had no gene match. The CDR3 totals 15 residues. CDR3 bases: TGTGCCAGCAGCCGGGGACAGGGAGGGTTGGAGCCCCAGCATTTT. Translation gives CASSRGQGGLEPQHF.

The chain joins TRBV30 to TRBJ1-1; 9 bases match TRBD1. This CDR3 spans 12 amino acids. V dropped 3 bases and J dropped 4; count of bases not matched to a gene: 0. Per the germline V gene, CDR1 is GTSNPN and CDR2 is SVGIG (reference sequence). The CDR3 nucleotides are TGTGCCTGGAGGACAGGGGGCACTGAAGCTTTCTTT. Its translation: CAWRTGGTEAFF.

The CDR3 DNA follows: TGTGCCAGTAGTATCGGGAGATGGACTAGCGCGATTTACAATGAGCAGTTCTTC. Its translation: CASSIGRWTSAIYNEQFF. The rearrangement joins TRBV19 to TRBJ2-1, with 9 bases matching TRBD2. CDR3 size: 18 residues. Germline V gene lookup returns CDR1 LNHDA and CDR2 SQIVND (reference sequence). V lost 3 bases to trimming and J lost 4 bases; unmatched junction nucleotides: 13.